This T cell receptor (beta chain) appears in the sequencing data of a study of blood T cell repertoires in COVID-19. V was clipped by 4 bases and J by 1 base; unmatched bases: 5. The CDR3 runs to 16 residues. Germline CDR1 SGHDN, CDR2 FVKESK. This table comes from immunoSEQ multiplex PCR, and its TCRdb copy is limited to in-frame clones, with some not included. The profile shows roughly 350,000 clones, roughly 86% of them singletons. The clonotype comes from a young woman with COVID-19, enrolled during active disease. The rearrangement uses TRBV14 and TRBJ2-2; TRBD2 matches at 8 bases. Sequencing used peripheral blood. Here the CDR3 reads CASSRLSGRNTGELFF. The CDR3 DNA is TGTGCCAGCAGCCGCTTAAGCGGGAGGAACACCGGGGAGCTGTTTTTT.